This TCR beta chain emerged from a study of T cell responses to AZD1222 COVID-19 vaccine (dated by TCRdb to the early 2020s). Some background on the complete study: A total of 233 trial participants underwent TCR sequencing, of whom about 210 had received two doses of AZD1222 and roughly 26 had received two doses of the MenACWY control vaccine. Trial participants were enrolled into age subgroups of 18-55, 56-69 and 70-plus years, which contained about 160, 30 and 59 TCR-sequenced participants, respectively. Results and caveats for the whole study, not just this receptor: Reportedly, close to half of the unique spike-specific TCRs recognized epitopes lying outside the regions that are mutated in the B.1.351 and B.1.1.7 variants. Participants were mostly white British, with more females than males. The authors suggested clonal diversity may have been underestimated. After two AZD1222 doses, both the breadth and the depth of spike-specific TCRs were significantly higher than at day 0 and than in MenACWY recipients. The whole spike protein was spanned by vaccine-associated CD4 TCRs, and dominant responses were seen in regions 160-218 and 743-854. In the small 56-69-year group, the increase in depth fell short of significance, most likely because of low power. Because no samples from the day 14 peak response were available, repertoires could be characterized only after the peak T cell response. Conclusions about previously exposed vaccinees were limited because only six AZD1222 recipients were SARS-CoV-2 seropositive at baseline.

The germline V gene sets CDR1 to SGDLS and CDR2 to YYNGEE. The CDR3 starts with the cysteine, ends with the phenylalanine, and has 15 residues. Only the CDR3 DNA is retained, 45 bases long and in frame from the first base. V loses 3 bases at its end and J loses 7 bases; junction bases beyond the gene matches: 6. This clone is a singleton in its sample. It has no known antigen specificity. Base qualities are not provided; no much larger clone lies one nucleotide away. The time point label corresponds to: about 28 days (+/-7) after the second vaccine dose. Because spike-specific TCR depth and breadth did not differ between the two schedules, AZD1222 recipients who got a second dose at roughly 4 weeks were pooled with those who got a second dose at roughly 12 weeks. Vaccinee samples came from UK trials COV001 and COV002, including a single-blind randomized controlled phase 2/3 trial of AZD1222 (ChAdOx1 nCoV-19) in healthy adults. Trial participant PBMC samples were collected at day 0 and day 28 after the second dose for TCRbeta chain sequencing.

The CDR3 regions of human TCRbeta chains were analyzed by immunosequencing. As for the original processing: TCRs in the repertoires were compared against a reference library of SARS-CoV-2-specific TCRs that had been generated with the MIRA antigen-specificity platform. Breadth was defined as the fraction of unique TCRs that were SARS-CoV-2-associated, and depth was defined as the fraction of total T cells that were SARS-CoV-2-associated. Each spike-specific TCR was assigned to its reactive spike region and to a CD4 or CD8 class using the MIRA data. Log10-transformed breadth and depth values were compared by one-way ANOVA with Sidak's multiple comparisons tests. Held by TCRdb, this immuneACCESS table contains in-frame sequences only and omits some clones. Under half of the omission traces to an unresolved V gene where checked; the cause of the rest is unknown. V and J calls and clone size follow that table, whereas D and trimming were derived from the DNA. Recorded for this sample are approximately 150,000 clones; around 92% of them occurred a single time. About 1.9% of the sample goes to the ten largest clones.

The source of this sequence is an adult who received the AZD1222 COVID-19 vaccine. The rearrangement joined TRBV9 to TRBJ1-4; the junction holds 10 bases that match TRBD1. Sequencing was performed on peripheral blood, taken 28 days after the second AZD1222 dose. Read as DNA, the sequence is TGTGCCAGCAGCGCGATAGGGACAGGGGCTGAAAAACTGTTTTTT. Protein translation: CASSAIGTGAEKLFF.